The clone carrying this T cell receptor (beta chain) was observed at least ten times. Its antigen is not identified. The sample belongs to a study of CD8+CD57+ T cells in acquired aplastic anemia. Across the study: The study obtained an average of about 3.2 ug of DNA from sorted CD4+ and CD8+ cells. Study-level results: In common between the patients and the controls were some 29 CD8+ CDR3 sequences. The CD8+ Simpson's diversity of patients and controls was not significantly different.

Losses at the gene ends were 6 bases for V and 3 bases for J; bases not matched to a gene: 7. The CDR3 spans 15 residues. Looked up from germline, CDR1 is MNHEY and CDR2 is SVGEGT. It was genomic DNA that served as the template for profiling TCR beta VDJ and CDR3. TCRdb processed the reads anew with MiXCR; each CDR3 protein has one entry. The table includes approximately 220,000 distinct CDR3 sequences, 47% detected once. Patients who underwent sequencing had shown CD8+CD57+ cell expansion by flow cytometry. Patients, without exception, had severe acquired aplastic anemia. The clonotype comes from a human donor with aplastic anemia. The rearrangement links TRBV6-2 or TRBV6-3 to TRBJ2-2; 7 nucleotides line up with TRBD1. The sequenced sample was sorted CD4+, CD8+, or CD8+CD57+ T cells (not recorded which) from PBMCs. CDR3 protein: CASSRGTEDTGELFF. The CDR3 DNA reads TGTGCCAGCAGCCGAGGGACAGAGGACACCGGGGAGCTGTTTTTT.